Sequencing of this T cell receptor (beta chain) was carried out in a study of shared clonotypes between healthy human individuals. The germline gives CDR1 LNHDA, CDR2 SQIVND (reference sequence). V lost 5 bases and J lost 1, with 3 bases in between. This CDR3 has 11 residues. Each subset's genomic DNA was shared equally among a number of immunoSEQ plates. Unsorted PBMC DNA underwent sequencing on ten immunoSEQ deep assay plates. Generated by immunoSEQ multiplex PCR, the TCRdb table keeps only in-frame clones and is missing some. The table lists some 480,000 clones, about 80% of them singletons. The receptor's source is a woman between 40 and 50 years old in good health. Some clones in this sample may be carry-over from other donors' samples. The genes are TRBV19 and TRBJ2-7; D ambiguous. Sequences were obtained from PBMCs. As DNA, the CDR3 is TGTGCCAGTAGTGATTCCTACGAGCAGTACTTC. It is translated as CASSDSYEQYF.